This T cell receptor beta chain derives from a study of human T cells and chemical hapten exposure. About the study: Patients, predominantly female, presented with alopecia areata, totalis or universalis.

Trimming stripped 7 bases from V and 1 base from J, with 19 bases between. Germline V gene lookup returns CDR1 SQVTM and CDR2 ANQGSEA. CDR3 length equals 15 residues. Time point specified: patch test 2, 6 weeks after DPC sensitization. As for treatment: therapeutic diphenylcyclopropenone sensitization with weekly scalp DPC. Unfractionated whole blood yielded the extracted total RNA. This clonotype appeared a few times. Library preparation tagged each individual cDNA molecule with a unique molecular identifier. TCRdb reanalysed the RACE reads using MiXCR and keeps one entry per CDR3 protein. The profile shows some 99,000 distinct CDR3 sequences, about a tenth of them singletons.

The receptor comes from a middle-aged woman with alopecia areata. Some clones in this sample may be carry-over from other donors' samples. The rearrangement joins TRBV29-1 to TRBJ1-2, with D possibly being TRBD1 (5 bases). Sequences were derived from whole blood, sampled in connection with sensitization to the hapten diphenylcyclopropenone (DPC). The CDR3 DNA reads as TGCAGCGCCGAGGTCGGGGACGCAGTTAACTATGGCTACACCTTC. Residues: CSAEVGDAVNYGYTF.